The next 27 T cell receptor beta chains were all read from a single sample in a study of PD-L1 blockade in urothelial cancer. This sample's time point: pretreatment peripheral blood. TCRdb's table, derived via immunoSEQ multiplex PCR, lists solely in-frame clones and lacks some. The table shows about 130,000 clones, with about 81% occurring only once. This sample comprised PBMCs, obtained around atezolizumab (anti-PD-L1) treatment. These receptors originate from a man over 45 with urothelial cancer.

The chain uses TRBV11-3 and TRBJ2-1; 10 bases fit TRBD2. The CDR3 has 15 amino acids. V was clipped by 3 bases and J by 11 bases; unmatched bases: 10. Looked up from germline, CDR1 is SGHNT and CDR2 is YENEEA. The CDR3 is CASSLGSGTSVKQFF. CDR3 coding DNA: TGTGCCAGCAGCTTGGGTTCCGGGACTAGCGTTAAGCAGTTCTTC.

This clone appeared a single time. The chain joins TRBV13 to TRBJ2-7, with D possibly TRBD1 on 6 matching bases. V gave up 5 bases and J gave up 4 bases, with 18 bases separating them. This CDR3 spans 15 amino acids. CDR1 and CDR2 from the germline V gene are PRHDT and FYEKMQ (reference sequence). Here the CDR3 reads CASSPGGGRGYEQYF. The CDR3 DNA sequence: TGTGCCAGCAGCCCCGGTGGGGGCAGGGGTTACGAGCAGTACTTC.

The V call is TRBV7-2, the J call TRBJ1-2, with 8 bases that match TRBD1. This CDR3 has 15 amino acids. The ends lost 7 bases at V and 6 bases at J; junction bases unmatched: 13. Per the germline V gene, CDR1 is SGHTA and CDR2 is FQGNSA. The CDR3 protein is CASIQGQGLSDGYTF. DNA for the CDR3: TGTGCCAGCATCCAAGGACAGGGCTTGTCAGATGGCTACACCTTC.

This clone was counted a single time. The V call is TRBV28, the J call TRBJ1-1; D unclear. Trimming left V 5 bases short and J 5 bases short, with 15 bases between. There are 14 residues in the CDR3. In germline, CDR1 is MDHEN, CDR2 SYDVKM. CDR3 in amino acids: CASSPHGESTEAFF. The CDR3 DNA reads TGTGCCAGCAGTCCTCACGGGGAATCGACTGAAGCTTTCTTT.

CDR3 residues: CASSVPGLVFPGTCTDTQYF. The CDR3 DNA sequence: TGTGCCAGCAGCGTCCCGGGACTTGTTTTTCCAGGCACGTGCACAGATACGCAGTATTTT. The chain joins TRBV11-3 to TRBJ2-3, with a possible D match to TRBD2 (6 bases). V was pared by 5 bases and J by 1 base, with 28 bases between. The CDR3 consists of 20 residues. In germline, CDR1 is SGHNT, CDR2 YENEEA.

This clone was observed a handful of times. CDR3 DNA: TGTGCCAGCAGCTTAGGACAGGGGGCAAGCGAGCAGTACTTC. It specifies CASSLGQGASEQYF. The V gene is TRBV7-9, the J gene TRBJ2-7; 10 bases match TRBD1. V trimming: 1 base; J trimming: 6 bases; junction bases outside the gene matches: 3. The CDR3 has 14 residues. In germline, CDR1 is SEHNR, CDR2 FQNEAQ (reference sequence).

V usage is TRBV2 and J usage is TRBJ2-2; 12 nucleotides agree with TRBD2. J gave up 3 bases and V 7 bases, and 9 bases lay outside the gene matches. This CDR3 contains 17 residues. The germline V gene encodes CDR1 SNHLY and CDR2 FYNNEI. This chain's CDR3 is CASTPGLAGLYTGELFF. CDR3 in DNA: TGTGCCAGCACCCCCGGACTAGCGGGACTTTACACCGGGGAGCTGTTTTTT. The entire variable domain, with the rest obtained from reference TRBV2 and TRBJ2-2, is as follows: EPEVTQTPSHQVTQMGQEVILRCVPISNHLYFYWYRQILGQKVEFLVSFYNNEISEKSEIFDDQFSVERPDGSNFTLKIRSTKLEDSAMYFCASTPGLAGLYTGELFFGEGSRLTVL.

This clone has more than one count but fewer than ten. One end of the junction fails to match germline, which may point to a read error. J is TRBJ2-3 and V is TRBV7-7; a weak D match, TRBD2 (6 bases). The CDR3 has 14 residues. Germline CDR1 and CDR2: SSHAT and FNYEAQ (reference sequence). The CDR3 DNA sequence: TGTGCTAGCAGCTTAGCTGGGACTGCAGATACGCAGTATTTT. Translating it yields CASSLAGTADTQYF.

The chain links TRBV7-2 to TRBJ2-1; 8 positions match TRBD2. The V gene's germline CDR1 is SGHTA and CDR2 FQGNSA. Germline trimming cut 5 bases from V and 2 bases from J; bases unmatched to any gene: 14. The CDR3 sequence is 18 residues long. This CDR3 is CASSPSGTRRQAYNEQFF. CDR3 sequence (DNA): TGTGCCAGCAGCCCCTCCGGGACTAGACGGCAGGCCTACAATGAGCAGTTCTTC.

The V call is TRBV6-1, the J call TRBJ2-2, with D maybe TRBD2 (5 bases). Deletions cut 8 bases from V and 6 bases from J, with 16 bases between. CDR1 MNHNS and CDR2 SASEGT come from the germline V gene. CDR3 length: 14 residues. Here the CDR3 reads CASGLAVLPGELFF. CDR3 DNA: TGTGCCAGCGGGCTAGCAGTATTACCCGGGGAGCTGTTTTTT.

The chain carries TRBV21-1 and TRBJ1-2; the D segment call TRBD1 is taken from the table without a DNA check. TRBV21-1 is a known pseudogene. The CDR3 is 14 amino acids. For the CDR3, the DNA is TGTGCCAGCAGCCTCCGGACAGGGGGCTATGGCTACACCTTC. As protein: CASSLRTGGYGYTF.

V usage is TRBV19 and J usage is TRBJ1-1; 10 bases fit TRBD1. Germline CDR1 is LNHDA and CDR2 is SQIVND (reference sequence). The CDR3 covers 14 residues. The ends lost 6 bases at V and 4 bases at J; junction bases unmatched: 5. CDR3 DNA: TGTGCCAGTAGGGGACAGGGGTCGGGCACTGAAGCTTTCTTT. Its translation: CASRGQGSGTEAFF.

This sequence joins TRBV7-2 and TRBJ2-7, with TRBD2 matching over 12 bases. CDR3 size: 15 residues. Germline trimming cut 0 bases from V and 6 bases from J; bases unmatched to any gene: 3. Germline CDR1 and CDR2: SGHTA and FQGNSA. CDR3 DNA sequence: TGTGCCAGCAGCTTAGCGTCTAGCGGGAGGGTCGAGCAGTACTTC. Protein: CASSLASSGRVEQYF.

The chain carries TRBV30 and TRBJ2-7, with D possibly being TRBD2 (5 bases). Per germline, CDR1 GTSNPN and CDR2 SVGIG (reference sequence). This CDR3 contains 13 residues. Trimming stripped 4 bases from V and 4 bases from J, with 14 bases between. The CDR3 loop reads CAWMRTAGYEQYF. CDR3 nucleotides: TGTGCCTGGATGCGGACGGCGGGTTACGAGCAGTACTTC. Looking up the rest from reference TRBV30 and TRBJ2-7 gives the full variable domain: SQTIHQWPATLVQPVGSPLSLECTVEGTSNPNLYWYRQAAGRGLQLLFYSVGIGQISSEVPQNLSASRPQDRQFILSSKKLLLSDSGFYLCAWMRTAGYEQYFGPGTRLTVT.

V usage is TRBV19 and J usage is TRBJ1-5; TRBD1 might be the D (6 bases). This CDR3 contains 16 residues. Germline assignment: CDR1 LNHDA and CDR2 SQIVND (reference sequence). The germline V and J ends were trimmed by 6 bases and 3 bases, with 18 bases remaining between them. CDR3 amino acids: CASSTYGQKNNQPQHF. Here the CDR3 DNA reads TGTGCCAGTAGCACTTACGGACAGAAAAACAATCAGCCCCAGCATTTT.

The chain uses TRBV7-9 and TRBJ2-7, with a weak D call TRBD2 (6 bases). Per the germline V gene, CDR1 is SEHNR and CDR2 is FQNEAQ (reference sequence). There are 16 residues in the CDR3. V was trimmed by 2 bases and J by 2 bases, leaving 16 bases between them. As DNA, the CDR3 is TGTGCCAGCAGCTTAAAGGAGGGACCGGCACCCTACGAGCAGTACTTC. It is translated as CASSLKEGPAPYEQYF.

The CDR3 DNA is TGTGCCAGTAGTGAGGTGATGGGGGCTCTTACACCCCTCCACTTT. Protein product: CASSEVMGALTPLHF. The rearrangement links TRBV19 to TRBJ1-6, with D possibly TRBD1 on 6 matching bases. This CDR3 region has 15 residues. CDR1 is LNHDA and CDR2 is SQIVND in the germline V gene (reference sequence). V gave up 5 bases and J gave up 11 bases, with 19 bases separating them.

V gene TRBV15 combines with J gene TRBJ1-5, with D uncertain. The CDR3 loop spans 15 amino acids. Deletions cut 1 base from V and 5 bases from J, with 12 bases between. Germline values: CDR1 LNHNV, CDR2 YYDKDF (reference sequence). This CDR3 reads CATSRVLRGDQPQHF. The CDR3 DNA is TGTGCCACCAGCAGAGTCCTCCGAGGAGATCAGCCCCAGCATTTT.

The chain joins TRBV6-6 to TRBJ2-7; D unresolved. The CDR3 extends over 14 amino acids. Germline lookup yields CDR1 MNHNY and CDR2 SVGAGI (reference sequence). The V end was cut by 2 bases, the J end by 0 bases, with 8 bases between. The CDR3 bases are TGTGCCAGCAGTTACGGCACGTTCTCCTACGAGCAGTACTTC. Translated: CASSYGTFSYEQYF.

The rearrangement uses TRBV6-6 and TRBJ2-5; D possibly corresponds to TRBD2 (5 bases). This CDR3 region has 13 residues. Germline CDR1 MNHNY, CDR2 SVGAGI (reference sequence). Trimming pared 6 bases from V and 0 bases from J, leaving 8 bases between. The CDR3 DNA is TGTGCCAGCAGAGAGCGGTACCAAGAGACCCAGTACTTC. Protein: CASRERYQETQYF.

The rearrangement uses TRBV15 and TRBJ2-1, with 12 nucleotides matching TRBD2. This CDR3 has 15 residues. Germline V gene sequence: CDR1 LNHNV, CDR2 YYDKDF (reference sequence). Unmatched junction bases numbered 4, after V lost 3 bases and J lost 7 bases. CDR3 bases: TGTGCCACCAGCAGCGGACTAGCGGGAAGGAATGAGCAGTTCTTC. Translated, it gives CATSSGLAGRNEQFF. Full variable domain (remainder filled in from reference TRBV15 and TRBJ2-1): DAMVIQNPRYQVTQFGKPVTLSCSQTLNHNVMYWYQQKSSQAPKLLFHYYDKDFNNEADTPDNFQSRRPNTSFCFLDIRSPGLGDTAMYLCATSSGLAGRNEQFFGPGTRLTVL.

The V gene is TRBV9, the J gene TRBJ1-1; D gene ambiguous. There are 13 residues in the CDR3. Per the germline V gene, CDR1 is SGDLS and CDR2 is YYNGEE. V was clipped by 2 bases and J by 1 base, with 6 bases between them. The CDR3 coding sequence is TGTGCCAGCAGCGTCACTCGGAACACTGAAGCTTTCTTT. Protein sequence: CASSVTRNTEAFF.

CDR3 region: CASSIAGSGTTYEQYF. The CDR3 nucleotides read TGTGCCAGTAGTATCGCCGGGAGTGGGACCACCTACGAGCAGTACTTC. The chain recombines TRBV19 with TRBJ2-7; a weak D match, TRBD2 (6 bases). From germline, CDR1 is LNHDA and CDR2 SQIVND (reference sequence). Trimming removed 3 bases at V and 2 bases at J, with 17 bases between. This CDR3 region has 16 residues.

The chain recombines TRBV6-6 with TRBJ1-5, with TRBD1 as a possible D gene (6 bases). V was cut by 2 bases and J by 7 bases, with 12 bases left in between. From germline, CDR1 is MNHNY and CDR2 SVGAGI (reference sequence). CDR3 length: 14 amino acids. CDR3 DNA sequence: TGTGCCAGCAGTTACCCAGGGGAAGGCCAGCCCCAGCATTTT. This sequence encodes CASSYPGEGQPQHF.

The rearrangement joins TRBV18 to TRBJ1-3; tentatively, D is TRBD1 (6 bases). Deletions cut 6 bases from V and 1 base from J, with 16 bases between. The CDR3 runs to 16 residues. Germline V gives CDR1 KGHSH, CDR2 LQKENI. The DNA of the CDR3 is TGTGCCAGCTCCCGCGCAGGGGAAAGATCTGGAAACACCATATATTTT. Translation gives CASSRAGERSGNTIYF.

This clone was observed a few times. The CDR3 nucleotides read TGTGCCAGCAGTTACTCGCCGGGGGTCCCTGGCTACACCTTC. As protein: CASSYSPGVPGYTF. The rearrangement uses TRBV6-5 and TRBJ1-2, with D possibly being TRBD1 (5 bases). Trimming pared 0 bases from V and 7 bases from J, leaving 12 bases between. The CDR3 is made up of 14 amino acids. Germline CDR1 MNHEY, CDR2 SVGAGI.

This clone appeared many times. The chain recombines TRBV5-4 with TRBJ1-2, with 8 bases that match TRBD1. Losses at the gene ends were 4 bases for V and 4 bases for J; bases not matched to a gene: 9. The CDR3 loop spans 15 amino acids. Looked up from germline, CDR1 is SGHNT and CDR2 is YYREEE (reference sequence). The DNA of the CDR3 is TGTGCCAGCAGCGCGCCGGGACAGGATATCTATGGCTACACCTTC. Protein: CASSAPGQDIYGYTF.